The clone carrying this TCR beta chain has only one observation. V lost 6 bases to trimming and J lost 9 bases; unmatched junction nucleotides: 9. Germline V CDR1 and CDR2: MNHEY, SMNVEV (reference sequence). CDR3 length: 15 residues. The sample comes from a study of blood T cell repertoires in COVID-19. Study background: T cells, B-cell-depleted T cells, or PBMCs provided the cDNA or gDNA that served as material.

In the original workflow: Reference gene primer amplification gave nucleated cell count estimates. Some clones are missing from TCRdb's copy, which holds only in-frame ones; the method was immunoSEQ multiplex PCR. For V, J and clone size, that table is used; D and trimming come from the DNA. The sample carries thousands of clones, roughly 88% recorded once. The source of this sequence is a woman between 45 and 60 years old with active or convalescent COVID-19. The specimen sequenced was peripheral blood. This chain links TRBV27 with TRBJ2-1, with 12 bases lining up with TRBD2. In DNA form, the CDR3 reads TGTGCCAGCAGCTCTAGCGGGGGGGCTCTAGGTGAGCAGTTCTTC. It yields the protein CASSSSGGALGEQFF.